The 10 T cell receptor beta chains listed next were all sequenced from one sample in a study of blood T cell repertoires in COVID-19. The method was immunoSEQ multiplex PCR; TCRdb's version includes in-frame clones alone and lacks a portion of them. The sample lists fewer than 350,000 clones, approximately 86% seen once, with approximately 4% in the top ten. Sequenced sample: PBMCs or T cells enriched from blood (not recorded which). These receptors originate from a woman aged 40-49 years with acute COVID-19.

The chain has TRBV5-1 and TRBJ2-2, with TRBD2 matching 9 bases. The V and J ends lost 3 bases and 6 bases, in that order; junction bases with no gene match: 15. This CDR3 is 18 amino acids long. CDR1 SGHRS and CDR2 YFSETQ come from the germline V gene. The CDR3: CASSSPGLALGLAGELFF. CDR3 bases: TGCGCCAGCAGCTCCCCGGGACTAGCCCTAGGGTTGGCCGGGGAGCTGTTTTTT.

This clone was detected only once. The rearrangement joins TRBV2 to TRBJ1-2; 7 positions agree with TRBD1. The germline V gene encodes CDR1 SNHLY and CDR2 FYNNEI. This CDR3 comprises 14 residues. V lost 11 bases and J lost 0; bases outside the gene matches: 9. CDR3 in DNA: TGTGCCTGCTTCCGGGACAGAGCTAACTATGGCTACACCTTC. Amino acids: CACFRDRANYGYTF.

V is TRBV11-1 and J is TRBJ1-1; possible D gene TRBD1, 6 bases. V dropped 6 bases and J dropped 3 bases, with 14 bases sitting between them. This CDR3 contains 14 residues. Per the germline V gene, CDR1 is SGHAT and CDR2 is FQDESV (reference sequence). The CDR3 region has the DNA TGTGCCAGCAGTTTACAGGGTGGGTACACTGAAGCTTTCTTT. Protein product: CASSLQGGYTEAFF.

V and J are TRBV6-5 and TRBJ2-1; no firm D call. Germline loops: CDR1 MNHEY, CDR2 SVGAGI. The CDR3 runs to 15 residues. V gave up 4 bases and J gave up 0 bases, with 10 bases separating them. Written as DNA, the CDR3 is TGTGCCAGCAGTTCTGACAAGAGCTCCTACAATGAGCAGTTCTTC. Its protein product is CASSSDKSSYNEQFF.

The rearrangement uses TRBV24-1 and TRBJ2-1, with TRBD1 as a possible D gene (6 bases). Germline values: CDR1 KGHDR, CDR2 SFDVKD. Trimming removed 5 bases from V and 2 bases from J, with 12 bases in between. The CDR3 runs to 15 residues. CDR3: CATSGTGTTYNEQFF. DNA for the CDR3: TGTGCCACCAGTGGCACCGGGACAACCTACAATGAGCAGTTCTTC.

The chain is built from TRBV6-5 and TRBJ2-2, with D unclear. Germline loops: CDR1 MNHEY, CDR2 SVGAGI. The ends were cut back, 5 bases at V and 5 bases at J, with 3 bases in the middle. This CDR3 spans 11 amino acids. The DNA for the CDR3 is TGTGCCAGCAGTCCAACCGGGGAGCTGTTTTTT. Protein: CASSPTGELFF.

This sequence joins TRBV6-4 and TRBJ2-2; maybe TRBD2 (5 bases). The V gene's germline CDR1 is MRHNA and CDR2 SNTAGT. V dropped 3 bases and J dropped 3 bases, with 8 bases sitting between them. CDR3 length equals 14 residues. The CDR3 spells CASSEGGYTGELFF. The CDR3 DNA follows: TGTGCCAGCAGTGAAGGAGGTTACACCGGGGAGCTGTTTTTT.

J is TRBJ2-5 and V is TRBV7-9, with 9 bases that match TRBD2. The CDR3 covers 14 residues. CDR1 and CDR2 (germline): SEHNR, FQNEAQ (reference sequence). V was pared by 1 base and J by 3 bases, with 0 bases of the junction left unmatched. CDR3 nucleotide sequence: TGTGCCAGCAGCTTAGGACTAGCGGAAGAGACCCAGTACTTC. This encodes CASSLGLAEETQYF.

CDR3 nucleotides: TGTGCCAGCAGAGCGACAGGGGAGGGCTACACCTTC. Translated, it gives CASRATGEGYTF. The chain couples TRBV12-3 or TRBV12-4 to TRBJ1-2; 8 bases line up with TRBD1. V was clipped by 6 bases and J by 8 bases; unmatched bases: 5. This CDR3 is 12 amino acids long.

The CDR3 reads CAIGLSTVSVGGLPRNQPQHF. The CDR3 bases are TGTGCCATCGGGTTATCGACAGTGAGCGTCGGTGGGCTCCCACGGAATCAGCCCCAGCATTTT. The chain has TRBV10-3 and TRBJ1-5; TRBD1 might be the D (5 bases). This CDR3 spans 21 amino acids. Germline CDR1 is ENHRY and CDR2 is SYGVKD. Trimming pared 8 bases from V and 4 bases from J, leaving 36 bases between.